Below, 20 T cell receptor beta chains from the same sample are listed, as sequenced in a study of identical twins (dated by TCRdb to between 2015 and 2016). The library was prepared using 5' RACE. The sequencer was an Illumina HiSeq 2000. The raw public reads went through TCRdb reprocessing: fastp at Q25, MiXCR clone calling, in-frame beta chains kept. Rows matching on CDR3 protein sequence are summarized as one entry with the most common DNA and genes. The sample includes roughly 690,000 distinct CDR3 sequences, with 21% observed a single time. The ten largest clonotypes hold over 4% of the sample. The data were also submitted as part of a second study, on T cells expressing NK-cell markers.

Source material: PBMCs. Receptors originate from a woman under 30 in good health.

This clonotype occurred a few times. The rearrangement joins TRBV5-6 to TRBJ2-7, with TRBD1 as a possible D gene (6 bases). V was shortened by 2 bases and J by 6 bases, with 9 bases between the two germline ends. Looked up from germline, CDR1 is SGHDT and CDR2 is YYEEEE. The CDR3 is 12 residues long. The CDR3 sequence is CASSFLTGEQYF. CDR3 bases: TGTGCCAGCAGCTTTCTGACAGGCGAGCAGTACTTC.

This clonotype was observed at least ten times. The chain joins TRBV24-1 to TRBJ1-5; D perhaps matches TRBD1 (5 bases). Trimming took off 4 bases at V and 2 bases at J, with 5 bases between the two ends. The CDR3 is 13 residues long. Germline CDR1 is KGHDR and CDR2 is SFDVKD. The CDR3, as DNA: TGTGCCACCAGTGACAGGGGCAATCAGCCCCAGCATTTT. Amino acid sequence: CATSDRGNQPQHF.

The table lists this clonotype with many counts. The CDR3 DNA sequence: TGTGCCAGCAGTGACGGAGGGCCAGGGGAGACCCAGTACTTC. Encoded protein: CASSDGGPGETQYF. This rearrangement joins TRBV2 to TRBJ2-5, with a tentative D call TRBD2 (6 bases). This CDR3 comprises 14 residues. From germline, CDR1 is SNHLY and CDR2 FYNNEI. V was clipped by 3 bases and J by 5 bases, with 13 bases between them.

The V call is TRBV27, the J call TRBJ2-2, with a tentative D call TRBD1 (6 bases). The CDR3 consists of 16 residues. The germline gives CDR1 MNHEY, CDR2 SMNVEV (reference sequence). Between the trimmed V and J ends, which lost 6 bases and 0 bases, there was a span of 14 bases. The CDR3: CASSMTGASNTGELFF. DNA of the CDR3: TGTGCCAGCAGCATGACAGGTGCATCGAACACCGGGGAGCTGTTTTTT.

This clonotype was detected ten times or more. The rearrangement links TRBV7-9 to TRBJ2-5; D unclear. The CDR3 is made up of 13 amino acids. Looked up from germline, CDR1 is SEHNR and CDR2 is FQNEAQ (reference sequence). The V end was cut by 6 bases, the J end by 2 bases, with 10 bases between. CDR3 nucleotides: TGTGCCAGCAGTCTAATATTACAAGAGACCCAGTACTTC. Encoded protein: CASSLILQETQYF.

J is TRBJ1-6 and V is TRBV6-1; D unresolved. Trimming took 7 bases from V and 2 from J, leaving 12 bases between them. Germline CDR1 and CDR2: MNHNS and SASEGT. The CDR3 has 15 residues. CDR3 DNA sequence: TGTGCCAGCACCCCGCGCGAGGCCTATAATTCACCCCTCCACTTT. The encoded protein is CASTPREAYNSPLHF.

In its sample, this clonotype was seen many times. The rearrangement links TRBV7-8 to TRBJ1-5; D not certain. This CDR3 contains 13 residues. Germline loops: CDR1 SGHVS, CDR2 FQNEAQ. V was clipped by 6 bases and J by 0 bases, with 6 bases between them. CDR3 in DNA: TGTGCCAGCAGTCCAGATAGCAATCAGCCCCAGCATTTT. Its protein product is CASSPDSNQPQHF.

The chain uses TRBV6-4 and TRBJ2-3; 8 bases fit TRBD1. The J segment lost 2 bases and the V segment lost 2 bases, leaving 3 bases of the junction unmatched. The CDR3 is 15 residues long. In germline, CDR1 is MRHNA, CDR2 SNTAGT. The CDR3 region is CASSDRDRNTDTQYF. The CDR3 DNA follows: TGTGCCAGCAGTGACAGGGACAGGAACACAGATACGCAGTATTTT.

The V gene is TRBV7-9, the J gene TRBJ1-1, with 7 nucleotides matching TRBD1. The junction had 12 bases not matched to a gene; V was cut back by 5 bases and J by 6 bases. Germline V gene data show CDR1 as SEHNR and CDR2 as FQNEAQ (reference sequence). There are 15 residues in the CDR3. The CDR3 DNA follows: TGTGCCAGCAGCCTAGTCGGGACAGCTGCGGCTGAAGCTTTCTTT. Its protein product is CASSLVGTAAAEAFF. Looking up the rest from reference TRBV7-9 and TRBJ1-1 gives the full variable domain: DTGVSQNPRHKITKRGQNVTFRCDPISEHNRLYWYRQTLGQGPEFLTYFQNEAQLEKSRLLSDRFSAERPKGSFSTLEIQRTEQGDSAMYLCASSLVGTAAAEAFFGQGTRLTVV.

There are a few counts of this clonotype. The chain links TRBV9 to TRBJ2-5; unclear D gene. Trimming removed 4 bases at V and 5 bases at J, with 18 bases between. Germline V gives CDR1 SGDLS, CDR2 YYNGEE. There are 15 residues in the CDR3. The CDR3 DNA reads TGTGCCAGCAGCCCTTATGGCCTGAGTAAGGAGACCCAGTACTTC. Its translation: CASSPYGLSKETQYF.

The V call is TRBV30, the J call TRBJ2-2; TRBD1 agrees at 10 bases. This CDR3 is built from 21 residues. The germline gives CDR1 GTSNPN, CDR2 SVGIG (reference sequence). With 2 bases clipped from V and 2 bases from J, the junction kept 20 bases outside the gene matches. The CDR3 DNA sequence: TGTGCCTGGAGTCCTTTCCGGGACAGGGGATCCCCTAGCGGAAACACCGGGGAGCTGTTTTTT. It yields the protein CAWSPFRDRGSPSGNTGELFF.

This clonotype was recorded many times. The genes are TRBV5-1 and TRBJ1-1, with D hard to call. Germline values: CDR1 SGHRS, CDR2 YFSETQ. The CDR3 runs to 11 residues. With 6 bases removed from V and 1 base from J, the gap between germline ends came to 4 bases. In DNA form, the CDR3 reads TGCGCCAGCACGGCGAACACTGAAGCTTTCTTT. Amino acid sequence: CASTANTEAFF.

On this clonotype: A junction boundary mismatches the germline segment, possibly from a read error. The genes are TRBV27 and TRBJ2-3, with D possibly TRBD2 on 5 matching bases. Germline V CDR1 and CDR2: MNHEY, SMNVEV (reference sequence). The length of the CDR3 is 13 residues. CDR3 nucleotide sequence: TGTGCCAGCAGTCTATCGGGTGAGGGTACGCAGTATTTT. As protein: CASSLSGEGTQYF.

This clonotype was observed a single time. This sequence joins TRBV6-1 and TRBJ2-2; possible D gene TRBD2, 6 bases. Trimming left V 4 bases short and J 1 base short, with 19 bases between. Germline lookup yields CDR1 MNHNS and CDR2 SASEGT. This CDR3 region has 18 residues. The CDR3 protein is CASSGGRTGRGNTGELFF. CDR3 coding DNA: TGTGCCAGCAGTGGTGGACGGACTGGGCGGGGGAACACCGGGGAGCTGTTTTTT.

This clonotype was seen more than once but under ten times. The chain recombines TRBV4-3 with TRBJ1-6; possibly TRBD1 for D (5 bases). V lost 0 bases and J 10 bases, leaving 13 bases between the germline ends. There are 15 residues in the CDR3. Germline V CDR1 and CDR2: LGHNA, YSLEER. The CDR3 region is CASSQDGGLGSPLHF. The DNA of the CDR3 is TGCGCCAGCAGCCAAGATGGGGGACTTGGGTCACCCCTCCACTTT.

This clonotype was seen a few times. The V and J genes are TRBV18 and TRBJ2-7; TRBD2 matches at 9 bases. The V gene's germline CDR1 is KGHSH and CDR2 LQKENI. V lost 8 bases and J lost 6; bases outside the gene matches: 8. The CDR3 totals 13 residues. CDR3 DNA: TGTGCCAGCACTGTAGCGGGAGAGGGCGAGCAGTACTTC. Protein: CASTVAGEGEQYF.

This clonotype was recorded a few times. The chain is built from TRBV7-8 and TRBJ2-5; D could derive from TRBD1 or TRBD2 (5 bases each). The CDR3 has 17 residues. CDR1 and CDR2 from the germline V gene are SGHVS and FQNEAQ. Trimming took off 4 bases at V and 3 bases at J, with 21 bases between the two ends. The CDR3, as DNA: TGTGCCAGCAGCTCGAGACTGGGGACGGGGCCCGAAGAGACCCAGTACTTC. It specifies CASSSRLGTGPEETQYF.

This clonotype was seen a handful of times. The chain joins TRBV6-5 to TRBJ2-3; 11 bases line up with TRBD1. The junction had 8 bases not matched to a gene; V was cut back by 4 bases and J by 5 bases. This CDR3 has 16 residues. Germline lookup yields CDR1 MNHEY and CDR2 SVGAGI. The CDR3 protein is CASSSDRGLSRDTQYF. In nucleotides, the CDR3 is TGTGCCAGCAGTTCGGACAGGGGGCTGAGCCGAGATACGCAGTATTTT.

J is TRBJ1-1 and V is TRBV20-1, with D hard to call. Germline V gives CDR1 DFQATT, CDR2 SNEGSKA (reference sequence). This CDR3 contains 14 residues. The V end was cut by 0 bases, the J end by 3 bases, with 11 bases between. The CDR3 coding sequence is TGCAGTGCTAGAGATTGGCGAGAATACACTGAAGCTTTCTTT. Encoded protein: CSARDWREYTEAFF.

This chain uses TRBV5-1 with TRBJ2-7; 7 nucleotides agree with TRBD1. Per the germline V gene, CDR1 is SGHRS and CDR2 is YFSETQ. The CDR3 is made up of 15 amino acids. The V gene end was trimmed by 1 base and the J gene end by 3 bases; junction bases not matched to a gene: 7. The DNA for the CDR3 is TGCGCCAGCAGCTTGACGGGACAGAATTACTACGAGCAGTACTTC. Its translation is CASSLTGQNYYEQYF.